This TCR beta chain originates from a study of T cells after yellow fever vaccination. Via MiXCR, TCRdb re-called the 5' RACE reads, giving one row per CDR3 protein. The data show 400,000 to 450,000 distinct CDR3 sequences, over 15% seen once. This CDR3 has 14 amino acids. V was pared by 4 bases and J by 8 bases, with 7 bases of the junction left unmatched. CDR1 is MNHEY, CDR2 SVGEGT, per germline. The source of this sequence is a man in his late teens or twenties who received the YFV17D yellow fever vaccine. Sequencing used PBMCs, obtained before the yellow fever booster vaccination. The chain has TRBV6-2 or TRBV6-3 and TRBJ2-3, with 9 bases identical to TRBD2. CDR3 nucleotides: TGTGCCAGCAGTTCCAGCGGGGGGATTGGTACGCAGTATTTT. Its translation is CASSSSGGIGTQYF.